The entry that follows covers one TCR beta chain sequence. Per the original data handling: For nucleated cells, counts were estimated from reference gene primer amplification. Clones were read by immunoSEQ multiplex PCR, and TCRdb kept only the in-frame ones, dropping some. V, J and clone size reflect that table, while D and trimming were determined from the DNA. Here the sample spans 40,000 or so clones, 89% being singletons. The data derive from a study of blood T cell repertoires in COVID-19. Study summary: The samples span acute and convalescent COVID-19 from the United States, Italy and Spain. The cDNA or gDNA used as material had been derived from T cells, B-cell-depleted T cells, or PBMCs.

The germline V gene encodes CDR1 MGHRA and CDR2 YSYEKL. Trimming left V 0 bases short and J 7 bases short, with 19 bases between. CDR3 length equals 16 residues. This sequence joins TRBV4-1 and TRBJ2-7; perhaps TRBD1 as D (5 bases). Sequencing used peripheral blood. This clonotype was sampled from a human donor in a cohort sampled during active COVID-19. CDR3 sequence reads: CASSQDRSVGRWEQYF. CDR3 DNA sequence: TGCGCCAGCAGCCAAGATCGATCGGTGGGGCGATGGGAGCAGTACTTC.